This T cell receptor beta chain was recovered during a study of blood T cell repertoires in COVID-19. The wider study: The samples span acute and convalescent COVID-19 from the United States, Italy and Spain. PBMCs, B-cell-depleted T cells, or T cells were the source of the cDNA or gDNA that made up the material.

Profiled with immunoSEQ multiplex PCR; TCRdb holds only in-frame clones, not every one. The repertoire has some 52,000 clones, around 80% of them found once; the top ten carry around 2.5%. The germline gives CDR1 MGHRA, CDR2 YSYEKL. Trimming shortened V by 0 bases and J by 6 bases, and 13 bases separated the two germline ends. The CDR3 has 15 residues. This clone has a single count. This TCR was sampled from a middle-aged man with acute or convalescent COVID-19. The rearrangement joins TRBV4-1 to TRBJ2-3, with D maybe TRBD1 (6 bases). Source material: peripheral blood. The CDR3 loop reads CASSQDKRGWDTQYF. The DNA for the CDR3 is TGCGCCAGCAGCCAAGATAAGAGGGGGTGGGATACGCAGTATTTT.